Listed below are T cell receptor beta chains from one sample, sequenced in a study of preoperative IRX-2 immunotherapy in early breast cancer. Produced via immunoSEQ multiplex PCR; TCRdb's table is partial and in-frame only. Of 40,000 to 45,000 clones in the sample, approximately 75% were seen once. The sequencing here drew on tumor tissue, taken after IRX-2 immunotherapy. These receptor sequences come from a human donor with breast cancer. The CDR3 runs from the conserved cysteine through the conserved F or W. Fields, in order: clone size, J gene, D gene, V gene, CDR3 DNA, CDR3 protein. A D gene is named only where the DNA matches it firmly. Clone size is given for some rows only: seen once, a few or many times, or a class if the clone is expanded.

NA	TRBJ2-2	NA	TRBV12-5	TGTGCTAGTGCTAACAGGGTCATAAAGGACACCGGGGAGCTGTTTTTT	CASANRVIKDTGELFF
few	TRBJ2-1	TRBD1	TRBV6-8	TGTGCCAGCAGTTACCTACAGGGGAGAGAGCAGTTCTTC	CASSYLQGREQFF
many	TRBJ1-2	NA	TRBV7-1	TGTGCCAGCAGGGTGGACAGCCGCTATGGCTACACCTTC	CASRVDSRYGYTF
NA	TRBJ2-3	TRBD2	TRBV11-1	TGTGCCAGCAGCCCCACTAGCGGGGCAGATACGCAGTATTTT	CASSPTSGADTQYF
NA	TRBJ2-1	NA	TRBV10-3	TGTGCCATCAGTGAGCGTCCTGGCGGGGTAAACAATGAGCAGTTCTTC	CAISERPGGVNNEQFF
few	TRBJ1-2	NA	TRBV7-5	TGTGCCAGCAGCTTAGGAGTCAGGATGGGATATGGCTACACCTTC	CASSLGVRMGYGYTF
NA	TRBJ1-3	NA	TRBV1	TGCGCCAGCAGCCAATCAGGGTTTCTTGGGGGAAACACCATATATTTT	CASSQSGFLGGNTIYF
NA	TRBJ2-5	NA	TRBV19	TGTGCCAGTAGTCAGACCCCCCAAGAGACCCAGTACTTC	CASSQTPQETQYF
NA	TRBJ2-7	TRBD1	TRBV14	TGTGCCAGCAGCCAAAGCGGGACAGGGGTAATGGGGCAGTACTTC	CASSQSGTGVMGQYF
once	TRBJ1-5	NA	TRBV29-1	TGCAGCGTTGTTGTGGGTAGCAATCAGCCCCAGCATTTT	CSVVVGSNQPQHF
NA	TRBJ1-1	NA	TRBV5-1	TGCGCCAGCAGCACCCTGGCAGGGGTCGGCACTGAAGCTTTCTTT	CASSTLAGVGTEAFF
NA	TRBJ2-7	NA	TRBV29-1	TGCAGCGTTCAGTATGGAGCCTACGAGCAGTACTTC	CSVQYGAYEQYF
NA	TRBJ2-1	TRBD2	TRBV11-3	TGTGCCAGCAGCTTGGGGTTAGCGGGGGTCAATGAGCAGTTCTTC	CASSLGLAGVNEQFF
NA	TRBJ1-1	NA	TRBV30	TGTGCCTGGAGTGTAGCCCTTGCCGCTGAAGCTTTCTTT	CAWSVALAAEAFF
NA	TRBJ1-5	TRBD1	TRBV6-8	TGTGCCAGCAGACGACAGGGAGGTAGCAATCAGCCCCAGCATTTT	CASRRQGGSNQPQHF
NA	TRBJ1-1	TRBD1	TRBV6-8	TGTGCCATCAGCGACAGGGGGCTTGAAGCTTTCTTT	CAISDRGLEAFF
NA	TRBJ1-1	NA	TRBV29-1	TGCAGCGTTGAAAGCGTAACCCTGAAGTTAGCTTTCTTT	CSVESVTLKLAFF
NA	TRBJ1-2	TRBD1	TRBV6-8	TGTGCCAGCACCGCCGGGCCGAGAACGGGACAGGGTGGCTACACCTTC	CASTAGPRTGQGGYTF
NA	TRBJ2-5	TRBD2	TRBV30	TGTGCCTGGAGTGCCCGCGGACTAGCGGGAGGGAAAGAGACCCAGTACTTC	CAWSARGLAGGKETQYF
NA	TRBJ2-2	TRBD2	TRBV5-1	TGCGCCAGCAGCACAAACCCTAGCGGGTCGAACACCGGGGAGCTGTTTTTT	CASSTNPSGSNTGELFF
NA	TRBJ2-7	TRBD1	TRBV6-8	TGTGCCAGCACACCCCTGACAGGGGGCTATCAGCAGTACTTC	CASTPLTGGYQQYF
NA	TRBJ1-2	NA	TRBV28	TGTGCCAGCAGTCTACGATGGGACTATGGCTACACCTTC	CASSLRWDYGYTF
NA	TRBJ1-1	NA	TRBV5-1	TGCGCCAGCAGCGGGGGGACGTCTTACACTGAAGCTTTCTTT	CASSGGTSYTEAFF
NA	TRBJ2-6	NA	TRBV7-7	TGTGCCAGCAGCTCGCGGGAAACTGGGGCCAACGTCCTGACTTTC	CASSSRETGANVLTF
NA	TRBJ2-1	NA	TRBV5-1	TGCGCCAGCAGCTTGCCAGGGGATCCCAATGAGCAGTTCTTC	CASSLPGDPNEQFF
NA	TRBJ2-1	NA	TRBV29-1	TGCAGCGTTGGGACCGGGACGGTGTACAATGAGCAGTTCTTC	CSVGTGTVYNEQFF
NA	TRBJ1-5	NA	TRBV6-4	TGTGCCAGCAGTGCCGGCAACGGTCAGCCCCAGCATTTT	CASSAGNGQPQHF
NA	TRBJ1-3	TRBD1	TRBV5-1	TGCGCCAGCAGTCGGGGACAGGCTGGAAACACCATATATTTT	CASSRGQAGNTIYF
NA	TRBJ2-5	TRBD2	TRBV29-1	TGCAGCGCCAGACTAGCGGGAGAAGAGACCCAGTACTTC	CSARLAGEETQYF
NA	TRBJ2-7	NA	TRBV6-8	TGTGCCAGCAGGGAGCCCGCCGTCCACGAGCAGTACTTC	CASREPAVHEQYF
NA	TRBJ2-2	TRBD1	TRBV19	TGTGCCAGTAAAATCTCCCCGGGACAGGGGAACACCGGGGAGCTGTTTTTT	CASKISPGQGNTGELFF
NA	TRBJ1-5	NA	TRBV19	TGTGCCAGTAGTATCGTTCTGGGGGTTTCAATTTATCAGCCCCAGCATTTT	CASSIVLGVSIYQPQHF
NA	TRBJ1-5	NA	TRBV18	TGTGCCAGCTCACCAACGGGAGAGACTCAGCCCCAGCATTTT	CASSPTGETQPQHF
few	TRBJ1-5	NA	TRBV28	TGTGCCAGCCGAGACAGTATAACGAATCAGCCCCAGCATTTT	CASRDSITNQPQHF